This TCR beta chain was observed in a study of cytomegalovirus exposure and HLA in healthy donors. For this clone: Antigen unknown.

Primers for the PCR totalled 60 Vbeta and 13 Jbeta. Some clones are missing from TCRdb's copy, which holds only in-frame ones; the method was immunoSEQ multiplex PCR. The data contain more than 150,000 clones, about 79% of them singletons. Study-level points and caveats: The study listed 164 cytomegalovirus-associated TCR beta chains. In an earlier analysis, in 620 or so donors, most V segments appeared productive either ~90% or ~30% of the time. Accurate prediction of most subjects' HLA-A and HLA-B alleles from TCR beta sequences was reported.

Germline CDR1 LGHNA, CDR2 YSLEER. The CDR3 totals 18 residues. This rearrangement joins TRBV4-3 to TRBJ2-5; D perhaps matches TRBD1 (6 bases). The DNA end lines up better with TRBJ2-7; the J call may be wrong. Specimen: PBMCs. The sequence was obtained from a man aged 45-65 years in good health and CMV-seropositive. For the CDR3, the DNA is TGCGCCAGCAGCCATTGGGCCAGGGGAGAGGTATCCTCCTACGAGCAGTACTTC. Translated: CASSHWARGEVSSYEQYF.